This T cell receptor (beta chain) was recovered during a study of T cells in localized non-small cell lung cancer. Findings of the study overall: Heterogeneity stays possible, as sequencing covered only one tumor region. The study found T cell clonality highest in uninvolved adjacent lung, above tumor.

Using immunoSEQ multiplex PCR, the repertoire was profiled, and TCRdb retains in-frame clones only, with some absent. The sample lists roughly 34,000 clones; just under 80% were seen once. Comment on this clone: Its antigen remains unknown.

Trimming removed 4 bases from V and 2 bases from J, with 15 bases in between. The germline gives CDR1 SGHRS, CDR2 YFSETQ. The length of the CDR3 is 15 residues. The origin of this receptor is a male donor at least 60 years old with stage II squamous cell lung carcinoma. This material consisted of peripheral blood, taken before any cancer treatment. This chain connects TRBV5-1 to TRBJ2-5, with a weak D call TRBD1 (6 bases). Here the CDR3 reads CASSPLEQGQETQYF. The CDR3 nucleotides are TGCGCCAGCAGCCCCTTGGAACAGGGACAAGAGACCCAGTACTTC. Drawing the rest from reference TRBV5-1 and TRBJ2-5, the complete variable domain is KAGVTQTPRYLIKTRGQQVTLSCSPISGHRSVSWYQQTPGQGLQFLFEYFSETQRNKGNFPGRFSGRQFSNSRSEMNVSTLELGDSALYLCASSPLEQGQETQYFGPGTRLLVL.